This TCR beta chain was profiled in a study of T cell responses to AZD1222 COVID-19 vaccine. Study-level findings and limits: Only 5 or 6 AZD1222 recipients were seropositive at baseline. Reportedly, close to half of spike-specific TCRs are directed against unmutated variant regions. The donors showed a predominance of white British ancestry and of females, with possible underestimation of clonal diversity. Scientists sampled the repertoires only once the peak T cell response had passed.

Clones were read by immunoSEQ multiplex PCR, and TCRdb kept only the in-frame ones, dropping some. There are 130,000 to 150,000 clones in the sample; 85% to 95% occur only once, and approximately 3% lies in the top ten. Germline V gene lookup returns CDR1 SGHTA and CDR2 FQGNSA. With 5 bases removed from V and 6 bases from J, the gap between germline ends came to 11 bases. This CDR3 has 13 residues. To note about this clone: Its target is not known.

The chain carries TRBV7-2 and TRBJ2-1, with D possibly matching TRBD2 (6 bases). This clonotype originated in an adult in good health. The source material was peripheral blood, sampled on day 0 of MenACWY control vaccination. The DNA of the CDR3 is TGTGCCAGCAGCGTCGGGACTCTCAATGAGCAGTTCTTC. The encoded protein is CASSVGTLNEQFF.